This T cell receptor (beta chain) was captured by sequencing in a study of T cells in Graves' hyperthyroidism and ophthalmopathy. RNA transcripts gave rise to amplified TCR beta CDR3 regions. HTBI primers were the set used in a first-round RT-PCR of the TCR CDR3. MiXCR was run by TCRdb on the multiplex PCR reads, yielding one entry per CDR3 protein. The table records hundreds of thousands of distinct CDR3 sequences, more than 11% of them present only once. Input material: blood. This clonotype was sampled from a woman in her twenties or thirties with Graves' hyperthyroidism that later progressed to Graves' ophthalmopathy.

The CDR3: CASSLGPAQETQYF. In DNA, the CDR3 is TGTGCCAGCAGCTTAGGACCTGCCCAAGAGACCCAGTACTTC. V usage is TRBV13 and J usage is TRBJ2-5; D call uncertain. From germline, CDR1 is PRHDT and CDR2 FYEKMQ (reference sequence). Trimming removed 0 bases from V and 1 base from J, with 6 bases in between. CDR3 size: 14 residues.